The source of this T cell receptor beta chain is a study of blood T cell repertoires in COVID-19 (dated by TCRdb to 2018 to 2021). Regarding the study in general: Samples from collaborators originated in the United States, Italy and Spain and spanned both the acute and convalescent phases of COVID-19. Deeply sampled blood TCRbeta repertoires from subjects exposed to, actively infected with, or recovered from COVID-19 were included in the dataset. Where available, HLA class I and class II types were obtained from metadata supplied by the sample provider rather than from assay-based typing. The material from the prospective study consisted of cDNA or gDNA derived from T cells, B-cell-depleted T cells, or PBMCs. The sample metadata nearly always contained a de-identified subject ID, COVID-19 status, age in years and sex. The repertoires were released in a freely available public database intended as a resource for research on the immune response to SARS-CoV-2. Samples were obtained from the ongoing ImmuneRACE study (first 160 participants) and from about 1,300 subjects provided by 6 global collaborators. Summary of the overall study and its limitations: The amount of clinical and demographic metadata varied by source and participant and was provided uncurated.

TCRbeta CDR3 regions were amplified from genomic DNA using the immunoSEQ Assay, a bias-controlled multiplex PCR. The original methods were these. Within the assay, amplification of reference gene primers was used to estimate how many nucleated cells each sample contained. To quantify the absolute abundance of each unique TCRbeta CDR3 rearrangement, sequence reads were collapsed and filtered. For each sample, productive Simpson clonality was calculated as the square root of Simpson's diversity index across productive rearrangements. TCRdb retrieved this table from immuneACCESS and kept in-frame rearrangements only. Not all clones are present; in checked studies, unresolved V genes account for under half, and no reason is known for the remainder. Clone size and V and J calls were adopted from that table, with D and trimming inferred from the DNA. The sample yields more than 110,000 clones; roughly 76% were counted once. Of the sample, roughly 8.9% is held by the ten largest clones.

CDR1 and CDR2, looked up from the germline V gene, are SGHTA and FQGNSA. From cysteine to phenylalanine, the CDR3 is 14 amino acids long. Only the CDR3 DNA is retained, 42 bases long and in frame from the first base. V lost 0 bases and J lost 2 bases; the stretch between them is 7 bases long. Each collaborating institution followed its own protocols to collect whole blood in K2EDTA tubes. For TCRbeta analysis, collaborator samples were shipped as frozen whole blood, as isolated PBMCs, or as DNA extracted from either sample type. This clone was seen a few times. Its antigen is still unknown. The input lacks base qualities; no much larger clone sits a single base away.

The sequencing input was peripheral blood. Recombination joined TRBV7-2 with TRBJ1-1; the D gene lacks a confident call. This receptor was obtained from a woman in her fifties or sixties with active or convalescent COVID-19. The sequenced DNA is TGTGCCAGCAGCTTAGCGTACAGCAACACTGAAGCTTTCTTT. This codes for CASSLAYSNTEAFF. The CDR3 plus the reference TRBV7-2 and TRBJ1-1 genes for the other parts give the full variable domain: GAGVSQSPSNKVTEKGKDVELRCDPISGHTALYWYRQSLGQGLEFLIYFQGNSAPDKSGLPSDRFSAERTGGSVSTLTIQRTQQEDSAVYLCASSLAYSNTEAFFGQGTRLTVV.